These T cell receptor beta chains were read from a single sample in a study of blood T cell repertoires in COVID-19. The method was immunoSEQ multiplex PCR; TCRdb's version includes in-frame clones alone and lacks a portion of them. Counted here are 180,000 or so clones, approximately 85% occurring once; the ten biggest clones make up around 9.5%. Material: peripheral blood. The origin of the receptors is an elderly woman with acute or convalescent COVID-19. Both conserved end residues are part of each CDR3. D genes are given only for firm matches. The size of a clone is reported for some rows only, either as once, few or many, or as a class for expanded clones.

CDR3nt: TGCGCCAGCAGTTTCGGACTAGCGGGAGGGACGTCGTGGTACGAGCAGTACTTC
CDR3aa: CASSFGLAGGTSWYEQYF
d_gene: TRBD2
v_gene: TRBV5-1
abundance: NA
j_gene: TRBJ2-7

CDR3nt: TGTGCCAGCAGCGTCGCCGGGACTAGCGGCACAGATACGCAGTATTTT
CDR3aa: CASSVAGTSGTDTQYF
d_gene: TRBD2
v_gene: TRBV9
abundance: NA
j_gene: TRBJ2-3

CDR3nt: TGTGCCATCCCTCCGGGACTAGCGGGGTTCGCCTACGAGCAGTACTTC
CDR3aa: CAIPPGLAGFAYEQYF
d_gene: TRBD2
v_gene: TRBV3-1/TRBV3-2
abundance: NA
j_gene: TRBJ2-7

CDR3nt: TGTGCCAGCAGCTTAGATCAGACTTTCTACGAGCAGTACTTC
CDR3aa: CASSLDQTFYEQYF
d_gene: NA
v_gene: TRBV11-2
abundance: NA
j_gene: TRBJ2-7

CDR3nt: TGTGCCAGCAGCTTGATCGGCGCGACAGCCTATGGCTACACCTTC
CDR3aa: CASSLIGATAYGYTF
d_gene: NA
v_gene: TRBV5-4
abundance: NA
j_gene: TRBJ1-2

CDR3nt: TGTGCCAGCAGTTACCTCGGAGGGGTAAACTATGGCTACACCTTC
CDR3aa: CASSYLGGVNYGYTF
d_gene: NA
v_gene: TRBV6-5
abundance: once
j_gene: TRBJ1-2

CDR3nt: TGTGCCAGCAGCCAAGATCCAGGGAACAGTCCGACTGAAGCTTTCTTT
CDR3aa: CASSQDPGNSPTEAFF
d_gene: NA
v_gene: TRBV3-1/TRBV3-2
abundance: few
j_gene: TRBJ1-1

CDR3nt: TGTGCCAGCAGCGAAGGGGGAGGGTACAATGAGCAGTTCTTC
CDR3aa: CASSEGGGYNEQFF
d_gene: NA
v_gene: TRBV9
abundance: NA
j_gene: TRBJ2-1

CDR3nt: TGCAGCGTTGCCGGGACCCCGACAGGCGGGTTGTACGAGCAGTACTTC
CDR3aa: CSVAGTPTGGLYEQYF
d_gene: NA
v_gene: TRBV29-1
abundance: NA
j_gene: TRBJ2-7

CDR3nt: TGTGCCAGCAGCGCAGCGAACCAGGGTAGCAATCAGCCCCAGCATTTT
CDR3aa: CASSAANQGSNQPQHF
d_gene: NA
v_gene: TRBV3-1/TRBV3-2
abundance: NA
j_gene: TRBJ1-5

CDR3nt: TGTGCCAGCAGCTTAGCCCAAGGGAGGAGGACTGAAGCTTTCTTT
CDR3aa: CASSLAQGRRTEAFF
d_gene: NA
v_gene: TRBV7-9
abundance: NA
j_gene: TRBJ1-1

CDR3nt: TGTGCCAGCAGTACGGCTACCGGGACACCTAATGAAGCTTTCTTT
CDR3aa: CASSTATGTPNEAFF
d_gene: NA
v_gene: TRBV27
abundance: NA
j_gene: TRBJ1-1

CDR3nt: TGTGCCAGCAGCTCGCAAACGGGAGCAACCTACAATGAGCAGTTCTTC
CDR3aa: CASSSQTGATYNEQFF
d_gene: NA
v_gene: TRBV5-4
abundance: few
j_gene: TRBJ2-1

CDR3nt: TGCGCCAGCAGCTTGGGGGGGACAGTCTCCTACGAGCAGTACTTC
CDR3aa: CASSLGGTVSYEQYF
d_gene: TRBD1
v_gene: TRBV5-1
abundance: NA
j_gene: TRBJ2-7

CDR3nt: TGTGCCAGCAGTGAAGCGACAGGGGGCTCCCCGAACACTGAAGCTTTCTTT
CDR3aa: CASSEATGGSPNTEAFF
d_gene: TRBD1
v_gene: TRBV6-1
abundance: NA
j_gene: TRBJ1-1

CDR3nt: TGCAGTGCCGGTGGCGGCTATGGCTACACCTTC
CDR3aa: CSAGGGYGYTF
d_gene: NA
v_gene: TRBV20-1
abundance: NA
j_gene: TRBJ1-2

CDR3nt: TGTGCCTGGAGTAATCTAGCGGGAGCGGAGACCGGGGAGCTGTTTTTT
CDR3aa: CAWSNLAGAETGELFF
d_gene: TRBD2
v_gene: TRBV30
abundance: NA
j_gene: TRBJ2-2

CDR3nt: TGTGCCAGCAGTTACCAGGGAAGGACAAAGAACACTGAAGCTTTCTTT
CDR3aa: CASSYQGRTKNTEAFF
d_gene: NA
v_gene: TRBV6-5
abundance: NA
j_gene: TRBJ1-1

CDR3nt: TGCAGCGTTGATTTCAGGGGGTCTGCTGGGGCCAACGTCCTGACTTTC
CDR3aa: CSVDFRGSAGANVLTF
d_gene: TRBD1
v_gene: TRBV29-1
abundance: NA
j_gene: TRBJ2-6

CDR3nt: TGTGCCAGCAGCCAAGACGGGCGGGGGAATCAGCCCCAGCATTTT
CDR3aa: CASSQDGRGNQPQHF
d_gene: NA
v_gene: TRBV3-1/TRBV3-2
abundance: NA
j_gene: TRBJ1-5

CDR3nt: TGTGCCAGCAGTTCACAGACAGGGACCTATGGCTACACCTTC
CDR3aa: CASSSQTGTYGYTF
d_gene: TRBD1
v_gene: TRBV27
abundance: NA
j_gene: TRBJ1-2

CDR3nt: TGTGCCAGCAGCCCTTGGGGCCTAGGAGATGGCTACACCTTC
CDR3aa: CASSPWGLGDGYTF
d_gene: NA
v_gene: TRBV7-9
abundance: NA
j_gene: TRBJ1-2

CDR3nt: TGTGCCAGCAGCCCATCGGGGACAGGCTACAATGAGCAGTTCTTC
CDR3aa: CASSPSGTGYNEQFF
d_gene: TRBD1
v_gene: TRBV6-2/TRBV6-3
abundance: NA
j_gene: TRBJ2-1

CDR3nt: TGTGCCAGCTCCCAAAGAGGGTTCCATGGCTACACCTTC
CDR3aa: CASSQRGFHGYTF
d_gene: NA
v_gene: TRBV6-5
abundance: NA
j_gene: TRBJ1-2

CDR3nt: TGTGCCAGCAGCGGTGACGGACAGGCCAACACTGAAGCTTCCTTT
CDR3aa: CASSGDGQANTEASF
d_gene: TRBD1
v_gene: TRBV2
abundance: NA
j_gene: TRBJ1-1

CDR3nt: TGCGCCAGCAGCTACGATCGACTAGCGGGGGACAATGAGCAGTTCTTC
CDR3aa: CASSYDRLAGDNEQFF
d_gene: TRBD2
v_gene: TRBV5-1
abundance: NA
j_gene: TRBJ2-1

CDR3nt: TGCGCCAGCAGTGAGTCGTCCAGGGGATACACCATATATTTT
CDR3aa: CASSESSRGYTIYF
d_gene: NA
v_gene: TRBV10-2
abundance: NA
j_gene: TRBJ1-3

CDR3nt: TGTGCCAGCAGATCCTCACAGGGCCGAATCTCTGGGGCCAACGTCCTGACTTTC
CDR3aa: CASRSSQGRISGANVLTF
d_gene: NA
v_gene: TRBV27
abundance: NA
j_gene: TRBJ2-6

CDR3nt: TGTGCCAGCAGCGTGGGCCTTCGGGGGACTGAAGCTTTCTTT
CDR3aa: CASSVGLRGTEAFF
d_gene: NA
v_gene: TRBV9
abundance: NA
j_gene: TRBJ1-1

CDR3nt: TGTGCCAGCAGTGAATGGGGCGGACAGGGCGGCACTGAAGCTTTCTTT
CDR3aa: CASSEWGGQGGTEAFF
d_gene: TRBD1
v_gene: TRBV25-1
abundance: NA
j_gene: TRBJ1-1

CDR3nt: TGTGCCAGCAGTGACAGGGCCTATAGCAATCAGCCCCAGCATTTT
CDR3aa: CASSDRAYSNQPQHF
d_gene: NA
v_gene: TRBV2
abundance: NA
j_gene: TRBJ1-5

CDR3nt: TGTGCCAGCAGTTCGGCCGGAGGGAATCAGCCCCAGCATTTT
CDR3aa: CASSSAGGNQPQHF
d_gene: NA
v_gene: TRBV7-2
abundance: NA
j_gene: TRBJ1-5

CDR3nt: TGTGCCAGCAGCCCTCCGAGGGGTCCGGACAGGGAGAACACTGAAGCTTTCTTT
CDR3aa: CASSPPRGPDRENTEAFF
d_gene: NA
v_gene: TRBV21-1
abundance: NA
j_gene: TRBJ1-1

CDR3nt: TGTGCCAGCAGCTTAAGTAGCGGAGTCAATCAGCCCCAGCATTTT
CDR3aa: CASSLSSGVNQPQHF
d_gene: NA
v_gene: TRBV11-1
abundance: NA
j_gene: TRBJ1-5

CDR3nt: TGTGCCAGCAGCCAGAGACTAGCGGGGATCACAGATACGCAGTATTTT
CDR3aa: CASSQRLAGITDTQYF
d_gene: TRBD2
v_gene: TRBV3-1/TRBV3-2
abundance: NA
j_gene: TRBJ2-3

CDR3nt: TGTGCCAGCAGTGAAGCGGGCACGCAAGAGACCCAGTACTTC
CDR3aa: CASSEAGTQETQYF
d_gene: NA
v_gene: TRBV2
abundance: NA
j_gene: TRBJ2-5

CDR3nt: TGCGCCAGCAGCTTGTCGCAGGGGGCCCCCAATAATTCACCCCTCCACTTT
CDR3aa: CASSLSQGAPNNSPLHF
d_gene: TRBD1
v_gene: TRBV5-1
abundance: NA
j_gene: TRBJ1-6

CDR3nt: TGTGCCAGCTCTTCAAGGGGGGGAACTTCACCCCTCCACTTT
CDR3aa: CASSSRGGTSPLHF
d_gene: NA
v_gene: TRBV18
abundance: NA
j_gene: TRBJ1-6

CDR3nt: TGCGCCAGCAGCCAAGGCGGGCAGGCTTACAAGTGGGCGCAGTACTTC
CDR3aa: CASSQGGQAYKWAQYF
d_gene: NA
v_gene: TRBV4-1
abundance: NA
j_gene: TRBJ2-7

CDR3nt: TGTGCCAGCAGCTCAGACAGGGGGAACACTGAAGCTTTCTTT
CDR3aa: CASSSDRGNTEAFF
d_gene: TRBD1
v_gene: TRBV7-9
abundance: NA
j_gene: TRBJ1-1

CDR3nt: TGTGCCAGCAGCGTAGCTAGGAAGTGTTTGGACGAGCAGTACTTC
CDR3aa: CASSVARKCLDEQYF
d_gene: NA
v_gene: TRBV9
abundance: NA
j_gene: TRBJ2-7

CDR3nt: TGTGCCAGAAGCCCCCGGGACAGGGGGTCCTACGAGCAGTACTTC
CDR3aa: CARSPRDRGSYEQYF
d_gene: TRBD1
v_gene: TRBV5-3
abundance: NA
j_gene: TRBJ2-7

CDR3nt: TGTGCCAGCAGTTTATACGGCGAGCAGTACTTC
CDR3aa: CASSLYGEQYF
d_gene: NA
v_gene: TRBV27
abundance: NA
j_gene: TRBJ2-7

CDR3nt: TGTGCCACCAGTGAGGGGGCCTCCTACGAGCAGTACTTC
CDR3aa: CATSEGASYEQYF
d_gene: NA
v_gene: TRBV24-1
abundance: once
j_gene: TRBJ2-7

CDR3nt: TGTGCCAGCAGCCGTCACGGGATGGGGGGAGACCACAATGAGCAGTTCTTC
CDR3aa: CASSRHGMGGDHNEQFF
d_gene: NA
v_gene: TRBV3-1/TRBV3-2
abundance: NA
j_gene: TRBJ2-1

CDR3nt: TGTGCCAGCAAAAAGGCAGGGGAGGGGAATACTGAAGCTTTCTTT
CDR3aa: CASKKAGEGNTEAFF
d_gene: NA
v_gene: TRBV6-5
abundance: NA
j_gene: TRBJ1-1

CDR3nt: TGTGCCAGCTCACCAGCAGGGATCCTCTACAATGAGCAGTTCTTC
CDR3aa: CASSPAGILYNEQFF
d_gene: NA
v_gene: TRBV18
abundance: NA
j_gene: TRBJ2-1

CDR3nt: TGTGCCAGCAGCTTAGGGGCCGGAGACAGGGGGCAGGATACGCAGTATTTT
CDR3aa: CASSLGAGDRGQDTQYF
d_gene: TRBD1
v_gene: TRBV7-9
abundance: NA
j_gene: TRBJ2-3

CDR3nt: TGTGCAAGTCGCTTAAATGGAAGGGTGGCAGGGTGGCATGACGAGCAGTACTTC
CDR3aa: CASRLNGRVAGWHDEQYF
d_gene: NA
v_gene: TRBV12-2
abundance: NA
j_gene: TRBJ2-7